This is a list of T cell receptor beta chains from one sample in a study of blood T cell repertoires in COVID-19. Assay: immunoSEQ multiplex PCR; the TCRdb copy retains only in-frame clones and omits some. The table lists 120,000 to 150,000 clones, around 89% of them singletons. Sample: PBMCs or T cells enriched from blood (not recorded which). Receptor source: a woman aged 30 to 39 with acute COVID-19. Each CDR3 is given with its conserved first and last residue. A D gene is named only where the DNA matches it firmly.

d_call: TRBD1
j_call: TRBJ1-5
v_call: TRBV2
cdr3_aa: CASTPQGVQPQHF
cdr3_nt: TGTGCCAGCACCCCGCAGGGGGTCCAGCCCCAGCATTTT

d_call: NA
j_call: TRBJ1-5
v_call: TRBV7-8
cdr3_aa: CASSLTWPGQPQHF
cdr3_nt: TGTGCCAGCAGCTTAACGTGGCCGGGGCAGCCCCAGCATTTT

d_call: NA
j_call: TRBJ2-1
v_call: TRBV7-2
cdr3_aa: CASRLRLVLSSEQFF
cdr3_nt: TGTGCCAGCAGGCTAAGACTAGTGTTGTCATCTGAGCAGTTCTTC

d_call: TRBD1
j_call: TRBJ2-5
v_call: TRBV2
cdr3_aa: CASSEGGTGAATQYF
cdr3_nt: TGTGCCAGCAGTGAAGGAGGGACAGGGGCGGCGACCCAGTACTTC

d_call: TRBD1
j_call: TRBJ2-7
v_call: TRBV20-1
cdr3_aa: CSASHGTGREQYF
cdr3_nt: TGCAGTGCTAGTCATGGGACAGGGAGGGAGCAGTACTTC

d_call: NA
j_call: TRBJ1-4
v_call: TRBV28
cdr3_aa: CASSLAEDNEKLFF
cdr3_nt: TGTGCCAGCAGTTTAGCGGAAGATAATGAAAAACTGTTTTTT

d_call: NA
j_call: TRBJ2-3
v_call: TRBV11-2
cdr3_aa: CASSFTGSHTDTQYF
cdr3_nt: TGTGCCAGCAGCTTTACCGGGAGCCACACAGATACGCAGTATTTT

d_call: NA
j_call: TRBJ1-2
v_call: TRBV19
cdr3_aa: CASTDSRGYTF
cdr3_nt: TGTGCCAGTACAGACTCGCGGGGCTACACCTTC

d_call: TRBD1
j_call: TRBJ2-3
v_call: TRBV24-1
cdr3_aa: CATSDSLTGDITDTQYF
cdr3_nt: TGTGCCACCAGTGATTCGCTGACAGGGGATATCACAGATACGCAGTATTTT

d_call: TRBD2
j_call: TRBJ2-1
v_call: TRBV7-3
cdr3_aa: CASSPGGRDGGEQFF
cdr3_nt: TGTGCCAGCAGCCCAGGTGGGAGGGACGGCGGCGAGCAGTTCTTC

d_call: TRBD2
j_call: TRBJ2-1
v_call: TRBV7-3
cdr3_aa: CASSLLAGVAYNEQFF
cdr3_nt: TGTGCCAGCAGCCTTCTGGCGGGAGTGGCCTACAATGAGCAGTTCTTC